This passage covers 5 T cell receptor beta chains from one sample sequenced in a study of blood T cell repertoires in COVID-19. Method: immunoSEQ multiplex PCR; TCRdb's copy keeps in-frame clones and lacks some. The profile shows about 140,000 clones, 85% to 90% of them singletons. Material for sequencing was peripheral blood. Every receptor here comes from a man aged 45-60 years with active or convalescent COVID-19.

The chain combines TRBV13 with TRBJ2-1; 9 bases align to TRBD2. Germline CDR1 and CDR2: PRHDT and FYEKMQ (reference sequence). With 6 bases clipped from V and 4 bases from J, the junction kept 4 bases outside the gene matches. The CDR3 is made up of 14 amino acids. The CDR3 loop reads CASSPTSGYNEQFF. CDR3 nucleotide sequence: TGTGCCAGCAGTCCAACTAGCGGGTACAATGAGCAGTTCTTC.

CDR3 loop: CASARYSNQPQHF. In nucleotides, the CDR3 is TGTGCCAGCGCCAGGTATAGCAATCAGCCCCAGCATTTT. The chain employs TRBV6-5 and TRBJ1-5; D not resolved. The length of the CDR3 is 13 residues. V gave up 8 bases and J gave up 0 bases, with 8 bases separating them. CDR1 and CDR2 from the germline V gene are MNHEY and SVGAGI.

The CDR3 coding sequence is TGCGCCAGCAGCTTGGACAGGGCGAACACTGAAGCTTTCTTT. Amino acids: CASSLDRANTEAFF. The chain employs TRBV5-1 and TRBJ1-1, with D perhaps matching TRBD1 (6 bases). The CDR3 covers 14 residues. The germline CDR1 and CDR2 sequences are SGHRS and YFSETQ. Trimming took off 0 bases at V and 1 base at J, with 7 bases between the two ends.

The gene calls are TRBV27 and TRBJ1-3, with 7 bases that match TRBD1. The V gene end was trimmed by 6 bases and the J gene end by 0 bases; junction bases not matched to a gene: 5. The CDR3 contains 15 residues. Germline values: CDR1 MNHEY, CDR2 SMNVEV (reference sequence). The CDR3, as DNA: TGTGCCAGCAGGCCGGGACAGAGCTCTGGAAACACCATATATTTT. This codes for CASRPGQSSGNTIYF.

This chain uses TRBV7-9 with TRBJ1-1; D is possibly TRBD1 (5 bases). Germline CDR1 is SEHNR and CDR2 is FQNEAQ (reference sequence). V dropped 1 base and J dropped 1 base, with 19 bases sitting between them. This CDR3 region has 18 residues. CDR3 sequence reads: CASSLGDRGWVKNTEAFF. The CDR3 coding sequence is TGTGCCAGCAGCTTAGGAGATCGGGGGTGGGTGAAGAACACTGAAGCTTTCTTT.